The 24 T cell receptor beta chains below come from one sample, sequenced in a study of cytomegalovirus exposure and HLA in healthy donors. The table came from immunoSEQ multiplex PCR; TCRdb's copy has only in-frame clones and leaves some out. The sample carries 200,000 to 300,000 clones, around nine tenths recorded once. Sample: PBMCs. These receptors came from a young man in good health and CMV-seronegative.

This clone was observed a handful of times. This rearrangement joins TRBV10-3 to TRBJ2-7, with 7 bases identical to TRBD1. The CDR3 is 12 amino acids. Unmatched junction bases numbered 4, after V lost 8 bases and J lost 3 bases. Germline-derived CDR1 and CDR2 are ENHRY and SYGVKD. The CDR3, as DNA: TGTGCCATCCGGGACAGCCTCTACGAGCAGTACTTC. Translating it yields CAIRDSLYEQYF.

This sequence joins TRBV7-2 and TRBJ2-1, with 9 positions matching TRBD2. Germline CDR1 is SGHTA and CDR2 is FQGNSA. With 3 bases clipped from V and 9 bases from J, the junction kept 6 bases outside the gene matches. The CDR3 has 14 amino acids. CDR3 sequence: CASSFSGRKGEQFF. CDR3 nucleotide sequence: TGTGCCAGCAGCTTTAGCGGGAGAAAGGGTGAGCAGTTCTTC. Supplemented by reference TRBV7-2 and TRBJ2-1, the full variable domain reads GAGVSQSPSNKVTEKGKDVELRCDPISGHTALYWYRQSLGQGLEFLIYFQGNSAPDKSGLPSDRFSAERTGGSVSTLTIQRTQQEDSAVYLCASSFSGRKGEQFFGPGTRLTVL.

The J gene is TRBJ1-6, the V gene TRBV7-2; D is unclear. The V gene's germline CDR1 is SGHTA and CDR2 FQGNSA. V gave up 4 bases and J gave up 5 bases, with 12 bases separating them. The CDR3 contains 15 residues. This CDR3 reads CASSSQTPDNSPLHF. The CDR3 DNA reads TGTGCCAGCAGCTCACAGACACCTGATAATTCACCCCTCCACTTT.

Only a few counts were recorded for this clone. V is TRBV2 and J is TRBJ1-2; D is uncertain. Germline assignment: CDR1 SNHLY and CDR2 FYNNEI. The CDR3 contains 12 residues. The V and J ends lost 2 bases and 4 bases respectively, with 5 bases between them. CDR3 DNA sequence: TGTGCCAGCAGTGAACAGGCCTATGGCTACACCTTC. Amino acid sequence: CASSEQAYGYTF.

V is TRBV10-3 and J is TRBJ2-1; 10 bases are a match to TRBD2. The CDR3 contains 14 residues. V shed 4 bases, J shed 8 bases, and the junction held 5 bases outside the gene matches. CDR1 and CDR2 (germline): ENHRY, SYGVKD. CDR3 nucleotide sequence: TGTGCCATCAGTGCTAGCGGGAGTGTAGATGAGCAGTTCTTC. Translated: CAISASGSVDEQFF.

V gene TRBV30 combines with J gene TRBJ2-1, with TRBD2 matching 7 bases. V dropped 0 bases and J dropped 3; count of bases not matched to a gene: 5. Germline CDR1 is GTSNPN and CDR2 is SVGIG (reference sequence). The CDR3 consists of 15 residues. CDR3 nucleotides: TGTGCCTGGAGTGTTAGCGGGCTTTACTACAATGAGCAGTTCTTC. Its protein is CAWSVSGLYYNEQFF.

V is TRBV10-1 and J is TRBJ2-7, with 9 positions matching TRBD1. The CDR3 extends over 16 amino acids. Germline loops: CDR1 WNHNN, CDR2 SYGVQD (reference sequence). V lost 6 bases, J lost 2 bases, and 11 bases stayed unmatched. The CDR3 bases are TGCGCCAGCAGCGCCGGAAGAGGACAGGGGACCTACGAGCAGTACTTC. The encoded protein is CASSAGRGQGTYEQYF.

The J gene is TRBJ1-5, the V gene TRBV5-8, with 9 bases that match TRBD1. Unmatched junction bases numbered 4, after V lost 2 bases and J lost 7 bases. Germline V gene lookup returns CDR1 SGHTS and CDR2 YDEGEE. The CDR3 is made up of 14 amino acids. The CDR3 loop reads CASSLQGAGQPQHF. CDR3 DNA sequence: TGTGCCAGCAGCTTACAGGGGGCCGGCCAGCCCCAGCATTTT.

The CDR3 loop is CASSLVPGGTDTQYF. The CDR3 DNA is TGCGCCAGCAGCTTGGTACCAGGGGGGACAGATACGCAGTATTTT. This rearrangement joins TRBV5-1 to TRBJ2-3, with a tentative D call TRBD1 (7 bases). The CDR3 length is 15 residues. The germline V gene encodes CDR1 SGHRS and CDR2 YFSETQ. The germline V and J ends were trimmed by 0 bases and 3 bases, with 11 bases remaining between them.

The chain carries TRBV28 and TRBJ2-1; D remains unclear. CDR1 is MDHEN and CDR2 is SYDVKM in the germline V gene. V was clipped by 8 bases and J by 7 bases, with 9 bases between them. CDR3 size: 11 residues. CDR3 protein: CASFSVNEQFF. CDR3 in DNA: TGTGCCAGCTTTTCTGTGAATGAGCAGTTCTTC. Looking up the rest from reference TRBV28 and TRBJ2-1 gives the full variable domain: DVKVTQSSRYLVKRTGEKVFLECVQDMDHENMFWYRQDPGLGLRLIYFSYDVKMKEKGDIPEGYSVSREKKERFSLILESASTNQTSMYLCASFSVNEQFFGPGTRLTVL.

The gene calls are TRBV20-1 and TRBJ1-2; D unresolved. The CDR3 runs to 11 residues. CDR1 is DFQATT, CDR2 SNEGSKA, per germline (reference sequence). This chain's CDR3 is CGGLLGSGYTF. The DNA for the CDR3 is TGCGGTGGACTCTTGGGGAGCGGCTACACCTTC.

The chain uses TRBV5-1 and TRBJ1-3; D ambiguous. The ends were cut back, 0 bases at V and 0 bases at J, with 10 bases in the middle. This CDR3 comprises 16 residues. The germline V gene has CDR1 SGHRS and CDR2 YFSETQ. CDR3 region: CASSLGGQSSGNTIYF. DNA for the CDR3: TGCGCCAGCAGCTTGGGTGGGCAAAGCTCTGGAAACACCATATATTTT.

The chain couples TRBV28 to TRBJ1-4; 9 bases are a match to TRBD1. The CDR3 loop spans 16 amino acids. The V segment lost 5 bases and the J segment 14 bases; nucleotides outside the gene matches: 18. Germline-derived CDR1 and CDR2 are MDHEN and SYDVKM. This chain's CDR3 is CASSDPRTGDWSILFF. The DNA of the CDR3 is TGTGCCAGCAGTGACCCTAGGACAGGGGATTGGAGCATTCTGTTTTTT.

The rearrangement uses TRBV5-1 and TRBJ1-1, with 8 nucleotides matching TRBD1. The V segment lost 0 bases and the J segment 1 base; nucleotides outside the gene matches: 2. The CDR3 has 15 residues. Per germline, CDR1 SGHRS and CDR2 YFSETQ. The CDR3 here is CASSLEGQGNTEAFF. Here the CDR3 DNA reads TGCGCCAGCAGCTTGGAAGGACAGGGGAACACTGAAGCTTTCTTT.

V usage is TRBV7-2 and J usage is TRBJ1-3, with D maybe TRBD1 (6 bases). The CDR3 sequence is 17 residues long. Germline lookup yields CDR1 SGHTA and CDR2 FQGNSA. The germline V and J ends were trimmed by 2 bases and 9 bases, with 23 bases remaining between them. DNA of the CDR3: TGTGCCAGCAGCTTAATCCAGGGGAAAGGAAAAGAGGGCACCATATATTTT. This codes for CASSLIQGKGKEGTIYF.

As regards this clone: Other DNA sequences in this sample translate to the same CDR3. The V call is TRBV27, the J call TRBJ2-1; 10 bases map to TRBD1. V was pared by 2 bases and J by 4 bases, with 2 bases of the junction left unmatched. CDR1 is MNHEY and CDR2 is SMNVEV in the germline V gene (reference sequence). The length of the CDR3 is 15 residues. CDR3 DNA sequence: TGTGCCAGCAGTTTAGGGACAGGGGTTTACAATGAGCAGTTCTTC. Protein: CASSLGTGVYNEQFF.

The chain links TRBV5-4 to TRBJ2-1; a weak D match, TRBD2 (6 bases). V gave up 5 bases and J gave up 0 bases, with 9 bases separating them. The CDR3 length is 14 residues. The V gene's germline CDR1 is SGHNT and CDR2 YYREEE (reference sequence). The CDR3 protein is CASSRETSYNEQFF. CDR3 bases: TGTGCCAGCAGTCGGGAGACCTCCTACAATGAGCAGTTCTTC.

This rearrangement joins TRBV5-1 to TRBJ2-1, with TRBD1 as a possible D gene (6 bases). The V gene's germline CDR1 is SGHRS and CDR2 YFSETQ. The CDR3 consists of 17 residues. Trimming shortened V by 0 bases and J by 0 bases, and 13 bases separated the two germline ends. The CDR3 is CASSLDPGQSSYNEQFF. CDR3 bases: TGCGCCAGCAGCTTGGACCCGGGACAAAGCTCCTACAATGAGCAGTTCTTC.

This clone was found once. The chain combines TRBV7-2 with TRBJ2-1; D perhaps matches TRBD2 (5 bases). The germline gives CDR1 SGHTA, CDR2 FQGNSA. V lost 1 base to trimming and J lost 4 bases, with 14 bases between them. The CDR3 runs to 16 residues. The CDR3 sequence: CASSLVGSEVYNEQFF. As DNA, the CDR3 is TGTGCCAGCAGCTTAGTGGGTAGCGAGGTATACAATGAGCAGTTCTTC.

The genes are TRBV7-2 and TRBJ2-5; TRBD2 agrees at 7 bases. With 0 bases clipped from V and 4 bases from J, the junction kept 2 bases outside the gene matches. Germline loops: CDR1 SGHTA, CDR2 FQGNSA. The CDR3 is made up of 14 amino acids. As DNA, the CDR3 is TGTGCCAGCAGCTTAGCTCTAGCGGTAGAGACCCAGTACTTC. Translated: CASSLALAVETQYF.

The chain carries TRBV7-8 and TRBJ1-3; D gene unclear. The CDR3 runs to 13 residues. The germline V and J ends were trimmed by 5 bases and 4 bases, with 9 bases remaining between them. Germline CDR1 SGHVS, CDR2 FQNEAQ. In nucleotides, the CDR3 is TGTGCCAGCAGCCCCAGGCTCGGAAACACCATATATTTT. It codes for CASSPRLGNTIYF.

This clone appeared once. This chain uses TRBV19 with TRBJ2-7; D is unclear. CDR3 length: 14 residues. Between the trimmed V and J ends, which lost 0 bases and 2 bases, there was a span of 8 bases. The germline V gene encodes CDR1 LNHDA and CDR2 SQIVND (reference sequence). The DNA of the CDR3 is TGTGCCAGTAGTATAGATCTACGGGCCTACGAGCAGTACTTC. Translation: CASSIDLRAYEQYF.

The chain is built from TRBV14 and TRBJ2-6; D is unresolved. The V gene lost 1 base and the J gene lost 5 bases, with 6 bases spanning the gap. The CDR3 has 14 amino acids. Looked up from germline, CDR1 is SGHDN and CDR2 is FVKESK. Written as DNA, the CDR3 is TGTGCCAGCAGCCAAGGTTCTAGGGCCAACGTCCTGACTTTC. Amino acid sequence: CASSQGSRANVLTF.

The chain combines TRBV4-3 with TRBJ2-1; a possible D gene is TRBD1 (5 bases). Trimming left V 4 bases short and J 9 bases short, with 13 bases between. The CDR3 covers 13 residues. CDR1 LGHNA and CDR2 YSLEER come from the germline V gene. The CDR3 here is CASSLKFQGEQFF. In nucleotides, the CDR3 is TGCGCCAGCAGCCTCAAATTCCAGGGTGAGCAGTTCTTC.